The sequence of this T cell receptor (beta chain) was determined in a study of cytomegalovirus exposure and HLA in healthy donors. Whole-study findings and limits: A later analysis linked 16,951 TCR beta sequences to HLA alleles at 0.05 false discovery rate. The study recorded more than 150 TCR beta chains that were cytomegalovirus-associated.

On this clone: Its antigen is not identified.

Nominal health characterized the donors when sampled, though unrecorded immune exposures were likely. In the PCR, 60 Vbeta and 13 Jbeta primers were used. Original processing methods: Around 11 million shared chains were among around 78 million unique TCR beta chains counted in a later analysis. Data came from immunoSEQ multiplex PCR; TCRdb stores just in-frame clones and leaves some out. That table furnishes V, J and clone size, whereas the DNA furnished D and trimming. The table includes about 200,000 clones, approximately 86% detected once. The clonotype originates from a woman in her thirties in good health and CMV-seronegative. Sample: PBMCs.

CDR3 amino acids: CASILAGGIDEKLFF. DNA of the CDR3: TGTGCCAGCATCCTCGCGGGGGGCATTGATGAAAAACTGTTTTTT. The rearrangement uses TRBV28 and TRBJ1-4; the D gene is possibly TRBD1 (6 bases). Germline V gene lookup returns CDR1 MDHEN and CDR2 SYDVKM. CDR3 size: 15 residues. V lost 7 bases and J 6 bases, leaving 18 bases between the germline ends.